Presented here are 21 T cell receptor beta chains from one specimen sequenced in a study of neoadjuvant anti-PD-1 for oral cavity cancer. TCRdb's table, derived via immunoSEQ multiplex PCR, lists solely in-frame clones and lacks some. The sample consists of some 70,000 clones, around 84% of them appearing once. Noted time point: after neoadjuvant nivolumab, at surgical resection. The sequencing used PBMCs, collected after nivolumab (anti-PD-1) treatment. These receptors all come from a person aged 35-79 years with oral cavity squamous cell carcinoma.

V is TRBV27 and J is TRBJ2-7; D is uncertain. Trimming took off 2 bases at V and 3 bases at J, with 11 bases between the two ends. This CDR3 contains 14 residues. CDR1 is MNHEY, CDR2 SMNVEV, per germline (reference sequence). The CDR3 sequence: CASSLSPVNYEQYF. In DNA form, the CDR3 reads TGTGCCAGCAGTTTAAGCCCCGTTAACTACGAGCAGTACTTC.

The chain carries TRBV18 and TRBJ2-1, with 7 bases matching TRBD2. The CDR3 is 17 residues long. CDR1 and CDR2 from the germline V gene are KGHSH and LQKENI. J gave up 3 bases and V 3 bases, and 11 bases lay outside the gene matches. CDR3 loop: CASSPARGVLIYNEQFF. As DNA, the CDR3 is TGTGCCAGCTCACCGGCCCGGGGGGTCCTGATCTACAATGAGCAGTTCTTC.

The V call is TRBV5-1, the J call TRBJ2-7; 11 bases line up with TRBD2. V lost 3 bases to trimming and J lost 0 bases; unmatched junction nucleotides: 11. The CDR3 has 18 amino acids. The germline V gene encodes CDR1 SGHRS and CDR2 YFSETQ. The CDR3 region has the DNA TGCGCCAGCAGCTACACCGCCATACTAGCGGGAGTCTCCTACGAGCAGTACTTC. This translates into CASSYTAILAGVSYEQYF.

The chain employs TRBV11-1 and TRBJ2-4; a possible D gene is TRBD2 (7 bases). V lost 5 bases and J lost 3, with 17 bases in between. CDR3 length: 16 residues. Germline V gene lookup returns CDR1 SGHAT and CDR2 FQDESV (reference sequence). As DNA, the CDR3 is TGTGCCAGCAGCCCGGAGGGGGGGAGAAGCAAAAACATTCAGTACTTC. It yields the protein CASSPEGGRSKNIQYF.

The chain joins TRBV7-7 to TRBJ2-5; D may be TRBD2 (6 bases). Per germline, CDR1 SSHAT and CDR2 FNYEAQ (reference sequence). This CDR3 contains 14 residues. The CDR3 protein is CASGRGQGEETQYF. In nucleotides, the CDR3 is TGTGCTAGCGGCAGAGGGCAGGGTGAAGAGACCCAGTACTTC.

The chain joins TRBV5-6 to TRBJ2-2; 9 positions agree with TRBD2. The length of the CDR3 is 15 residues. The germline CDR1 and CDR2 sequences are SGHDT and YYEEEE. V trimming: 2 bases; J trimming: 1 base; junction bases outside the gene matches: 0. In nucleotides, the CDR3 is TGTGCCAGCAGCTTAGCGGGAGGGAACACCGGGGAGCTGTTTTTT. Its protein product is CASSLAGGNTGELFF.

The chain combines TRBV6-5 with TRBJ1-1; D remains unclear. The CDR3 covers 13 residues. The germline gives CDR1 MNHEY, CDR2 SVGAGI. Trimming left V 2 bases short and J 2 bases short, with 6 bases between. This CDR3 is CASSYGGNTEAFF. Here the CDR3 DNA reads TGTGCCAGCAGTTACGGCGGAAACACTGAAGCTTTCTTT.

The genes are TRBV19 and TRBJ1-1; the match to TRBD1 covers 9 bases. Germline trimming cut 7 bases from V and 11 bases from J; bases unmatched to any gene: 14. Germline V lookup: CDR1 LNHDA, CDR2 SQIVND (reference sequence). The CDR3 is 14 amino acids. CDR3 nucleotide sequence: TGTGCCAGTACCCAGGACAGGGGCACAGGTGGGGCTTTCTTT. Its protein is CASTQDRGTGGAFF. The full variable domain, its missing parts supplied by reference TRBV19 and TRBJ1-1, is DGGITQSPKYLFRKEGQNVTLSCEQNLNHDAMYWYRQDPGQGLRLIYYSQIVNDFQKGDIAEGYSVSREKKESFPLTVTSAQKNPTAFYLCASTQDRGTGGAFFGQGTRLTVV.

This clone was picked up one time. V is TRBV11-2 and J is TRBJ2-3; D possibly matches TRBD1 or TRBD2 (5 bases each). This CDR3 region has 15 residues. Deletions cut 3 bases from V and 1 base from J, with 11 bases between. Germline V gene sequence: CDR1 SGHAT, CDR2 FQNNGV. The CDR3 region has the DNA TGTGCCAGCAGCTTGAGGGGTCCGCGCACAGATACGCAGTATTTT. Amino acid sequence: CASSLRGPRTDTQYF.

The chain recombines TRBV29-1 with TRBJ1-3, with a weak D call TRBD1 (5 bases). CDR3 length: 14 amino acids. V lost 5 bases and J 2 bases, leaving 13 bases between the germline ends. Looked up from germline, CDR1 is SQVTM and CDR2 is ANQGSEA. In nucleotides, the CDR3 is TGCAGCGTTAGATGGGACGGGGCTGGAAACACCATATATTTT. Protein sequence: CSVRWDGAGNTIYF.

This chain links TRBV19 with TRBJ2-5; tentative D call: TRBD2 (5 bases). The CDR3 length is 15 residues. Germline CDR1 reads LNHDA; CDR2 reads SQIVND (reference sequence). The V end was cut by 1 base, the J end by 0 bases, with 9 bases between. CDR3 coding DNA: TGTGCCAGTAGTATAGTAACGGGGAACCAAGAGACCCAGTACTTC. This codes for CASSIVTGNQETQYF.

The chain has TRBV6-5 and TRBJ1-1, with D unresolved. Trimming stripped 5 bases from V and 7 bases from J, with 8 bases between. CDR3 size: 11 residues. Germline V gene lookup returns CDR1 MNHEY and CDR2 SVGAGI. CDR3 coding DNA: TGTGCCAGCAGTACCGGAGTTGAAGCTTTCTTT. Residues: CASSTGVEAFF.

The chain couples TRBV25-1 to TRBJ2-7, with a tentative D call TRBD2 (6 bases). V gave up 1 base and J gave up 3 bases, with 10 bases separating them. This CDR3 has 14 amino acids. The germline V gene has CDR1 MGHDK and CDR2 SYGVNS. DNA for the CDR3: TGTGCCAGCAGTGAATCGGGACTTATCTACGAGCAGTACTTC. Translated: CASSESGLIYEQYF.

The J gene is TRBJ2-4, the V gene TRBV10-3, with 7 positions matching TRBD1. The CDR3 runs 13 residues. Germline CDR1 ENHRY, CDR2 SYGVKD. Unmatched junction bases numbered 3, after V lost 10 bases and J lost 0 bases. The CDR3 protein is CATGQEAKNIQYF. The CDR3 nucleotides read TGTGCCACCGGACAGGAAGCCAAAAACATTCAGTACTTC.

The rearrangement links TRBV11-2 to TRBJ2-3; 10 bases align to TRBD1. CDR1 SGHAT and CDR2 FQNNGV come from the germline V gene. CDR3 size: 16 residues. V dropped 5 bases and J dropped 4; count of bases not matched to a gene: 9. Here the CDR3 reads CASSPLRTGGSDTQYF. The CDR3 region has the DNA TGTGCCAGCAGCCCGTTGCGGACAGGGGGATCAGATACGCAGTATTTT.

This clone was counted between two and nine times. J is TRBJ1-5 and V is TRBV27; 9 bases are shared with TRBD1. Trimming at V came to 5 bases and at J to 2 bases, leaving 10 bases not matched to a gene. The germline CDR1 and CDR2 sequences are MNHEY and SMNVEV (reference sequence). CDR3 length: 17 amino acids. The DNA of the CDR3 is TGTGCCAGCAGTACTTCCACAGGGGGCTCTGGCAATCAGCCCCAGCATTTT. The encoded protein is CASSTSTGGSGNQPQHF.

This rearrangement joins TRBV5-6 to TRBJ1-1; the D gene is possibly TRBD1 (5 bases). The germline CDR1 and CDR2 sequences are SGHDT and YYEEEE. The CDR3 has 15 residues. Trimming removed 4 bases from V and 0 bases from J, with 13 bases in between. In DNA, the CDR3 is TGTGCCAGCAGCCAGGGAATCCAGATGAACACTGAAGCTTTCTTT. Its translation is CASSQGIQMNTEAFF.

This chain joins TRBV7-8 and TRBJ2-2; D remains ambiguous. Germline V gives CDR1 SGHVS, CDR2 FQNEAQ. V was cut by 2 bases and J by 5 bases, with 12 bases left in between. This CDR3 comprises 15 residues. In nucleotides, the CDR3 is TGTGCCAGCAGCTTAAGTACAGCGTTTACCGGGGAGCTGTTTTTT. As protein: CASSLSTAFTGELFF.

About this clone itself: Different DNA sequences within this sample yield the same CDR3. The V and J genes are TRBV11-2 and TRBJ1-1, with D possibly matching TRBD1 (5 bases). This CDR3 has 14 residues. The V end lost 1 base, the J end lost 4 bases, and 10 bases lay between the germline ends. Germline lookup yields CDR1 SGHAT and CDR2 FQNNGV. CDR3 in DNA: TGTGCCAGCAGCTTAGCGGAGGGGTCCACTGAAGCTTTCTTT. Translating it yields CASSLAEGSTEAFF.

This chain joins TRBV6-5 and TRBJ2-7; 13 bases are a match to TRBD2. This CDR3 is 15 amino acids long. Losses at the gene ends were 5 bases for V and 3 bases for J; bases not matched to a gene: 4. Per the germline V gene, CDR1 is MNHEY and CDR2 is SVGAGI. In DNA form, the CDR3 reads TGTGCCAGCAGTCGGACTAGCGGGAGCTTCTACGAGCAGTACTTC. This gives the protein CASSRTSGSFYEQYF.

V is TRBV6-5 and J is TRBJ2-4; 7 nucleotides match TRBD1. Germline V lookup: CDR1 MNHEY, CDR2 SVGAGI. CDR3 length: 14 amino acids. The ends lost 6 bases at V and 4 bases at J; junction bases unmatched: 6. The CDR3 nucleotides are TGTGCCAGCAGCGAGGGGGCTTGGAAAAACATTCAGTACTTC. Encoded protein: CASSEGAWKNIQYF.